This TCR beta chain is from a study of beta chain features in type 1 diabetes. Overall study context: Researchers looked at roughly 100,000,000 sorted cells across all samples. Broader study findings: There were fewer insertions and more deletions at the VDJ junctions of type 1 diabetes patients. A definitive answer on HLA type influencing TCRB rearrangement was not reached here.

Germline V CDR1 and CDR2: LGHNA, YSLEER. This CDR3 is 14 amino acids long. J lost 4 bases, V lost 4 bases, and 3 bases had no gene match. Every bit of the isolated RNA underwent reverse transcription, so sequencing read expressed TCRB transcripts. Assay used: immunoSEQ multiplex PCR; TCRdb lists only in-frame clones, some missing. The sample carries about 410,000 clones, roughly 14% recorded once. CD45RO/CCR7/CD25/CD127/CD95/CD27 separated CD4+ naive, central memory, regulatory and stem cell-like memory cells by sorting. As concerns this clone: Its antigen is not identified.

Sequencing used naive CD4+ T cells from blood. The origin of this receptor is a man aged 30 to 45 in good health. V gene TRBV4-3 combines with J gene TRBJ2-3, with TRBD2 matching 9 bases. CDR3 residues: CASSRVAGADTQYF. In nucleotides, the CDR3 is TGCGCCAGCAGCCGAGTAGCGGGAGCAGATACGCAGTATTTT.